The present entry profiles one T cell receptor beta chain with its context. The data are from a study of blood T cells in healthy people across ages. The CDR3 runs 15 residues. J was trimmed by 0 bases and V by 5 bases; bases with no gene match: 4. CDR1 LNHNV and CDR2 YYDKDF come from the germline V gene (reference sequence). Primers used in a second PCR of about 7 to 11 cycles were a sample-barcoded 5' primer and a J-beta primer mix. TCRdb passed the 5' RACE reads through MiXCR, listing each CDR3 protein once. The repertoire holds 800,000 to 950,000 distinct CDR3 sequences, with roughly 29% as singletons. These records were also assigned to another study, of T cells of mothers and their children. That source adds: Over 8.5 million reads per mother and some 3 million per child were obtained.

This chain connects TRBV15 to TRBJ2-4, with 7 bases that match TRBD2. The sample comprised blood. This TCR was sampled from a woman aged 40 to 50 in good health. This CDR3 reads CATSPGGIAKNIQYF. CDR3 nucleotide sequence: TGTGCCACCAGCCCCGGGGGGATAGCCAAAAACATTCAGTACTTC.